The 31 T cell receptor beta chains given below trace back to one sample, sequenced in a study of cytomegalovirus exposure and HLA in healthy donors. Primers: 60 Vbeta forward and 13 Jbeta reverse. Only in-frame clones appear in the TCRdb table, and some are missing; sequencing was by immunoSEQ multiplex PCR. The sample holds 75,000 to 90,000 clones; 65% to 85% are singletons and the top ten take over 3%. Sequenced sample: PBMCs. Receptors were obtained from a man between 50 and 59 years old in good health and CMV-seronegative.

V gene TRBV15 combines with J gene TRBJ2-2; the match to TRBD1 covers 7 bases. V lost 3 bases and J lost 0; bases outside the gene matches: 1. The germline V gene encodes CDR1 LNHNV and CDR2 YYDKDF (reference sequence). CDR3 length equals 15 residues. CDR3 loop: CATSRDRTNTGELFF. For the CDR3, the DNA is TGTGCCACCAGCAGGGACAGGACGAACACCGGGGAGCTGTTTTTT.

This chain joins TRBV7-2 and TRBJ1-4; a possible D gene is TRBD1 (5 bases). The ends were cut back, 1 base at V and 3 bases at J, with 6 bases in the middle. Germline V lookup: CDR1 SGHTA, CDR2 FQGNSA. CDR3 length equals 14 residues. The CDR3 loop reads CASSLGQPNEKLFF. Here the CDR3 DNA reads TGTGCCAGCAGCTTAGGACAGCCTAATGAAAAACTGTTTTTT. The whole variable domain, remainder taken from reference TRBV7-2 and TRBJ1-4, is GAGVSQSPSNKVTEKGKDVELRCDPISGHTALYWYRQSLGQGLEFLIYFQGNSAPDKSGLPSDRFSAERTGGSVSTLTIQRTQQEDSAVYLCASSLGQPNEKLFFGSGTQLSVL.

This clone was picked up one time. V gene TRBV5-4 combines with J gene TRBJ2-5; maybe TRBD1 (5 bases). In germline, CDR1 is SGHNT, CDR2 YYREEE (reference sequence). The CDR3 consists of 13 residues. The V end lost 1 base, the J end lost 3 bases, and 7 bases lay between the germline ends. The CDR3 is CASSLRQKETQYF. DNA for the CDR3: TGTGCCAGCAGCTTGCGACAGAAAGAGACCCAGTACTTC. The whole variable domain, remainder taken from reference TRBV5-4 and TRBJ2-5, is ETGVTQSPTHLIKTRGQQVTLRCSSQSGHNTVSWYQQALGQGPQFIFQYYREEENGRGNFPPRFSGLQFPNYSSELNVNALELDDSALYLCASSLRQKETQYFGPGTRLLVL.

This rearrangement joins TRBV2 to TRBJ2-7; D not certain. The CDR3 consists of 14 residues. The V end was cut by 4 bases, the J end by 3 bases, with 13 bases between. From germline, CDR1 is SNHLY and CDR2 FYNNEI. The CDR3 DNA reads TGTGCCAGCAGTGTCGACCCGAACTACTACGAGCAGTACTTC. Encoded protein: CASSVDPNYYEQYF.

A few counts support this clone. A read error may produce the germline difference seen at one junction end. The CDR3 nucleotides are TGTTCCAGCAGCTTAGTTGGGACAGGGGCCCGCGAGACCCAGTACTTC. Protein product: CSSSLVGTGARETQYF. V usage is TRBV7-9 and J usage is TRBJ2-5; 10 positions match TRBD1. The CDR3 is made up of 16 amino acids. The germline V gene has CDR1 SEHNR and CDR2 FQNEAQ (reference sequence).

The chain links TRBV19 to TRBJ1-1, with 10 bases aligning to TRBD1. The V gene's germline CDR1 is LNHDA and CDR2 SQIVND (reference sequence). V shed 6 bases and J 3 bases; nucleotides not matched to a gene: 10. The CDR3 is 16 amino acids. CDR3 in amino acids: CASSTRDRGSDTEAFF. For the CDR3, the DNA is TGTGCCAGTAGCACACGGGACAGGGGTTCGGACACTGAAGCTTTCTTT.

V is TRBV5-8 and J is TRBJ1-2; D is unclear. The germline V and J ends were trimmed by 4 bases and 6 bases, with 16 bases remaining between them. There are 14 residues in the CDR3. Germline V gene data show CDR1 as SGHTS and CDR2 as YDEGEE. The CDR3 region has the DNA TGTGCCAGCAGCCTGAGGGCGCCAAGGAATGGCTACACCTTC. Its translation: CASSLRAPRNGYTF.

The CDR3 spells CASSQDRTQAQYF. The DNA for the CDR3 is TGCGCCAGCAGCCAAGATCGTACCCAGGCACAGTATTTT. The rearrangement uses TRBV4-3 and TRBJ2-3; D call uncertain. V dropped 0 bases and J dropped 12 bases, with 13 bases sitting between them. The CDR3 loop spans 13 amino acids. Germline V gives CDR1 LGHNA, CDR2 YSLEER.

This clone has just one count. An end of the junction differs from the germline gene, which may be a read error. DNA for the CDR3: TGTTCCAGCAGCCGAGGGACAGGGTCCACTGAAGCTTTCTTT. This codes for CSSSRGTGSTEAFF. The V gene is TRBV7-9, the J gene TRBJ1-1, with 9 bases matching TRBD1. CDR3 length equals 14 residues. The germline V gene encodes CDR1 SEHNR and CDR2 FQNEAQ (reference sequence).

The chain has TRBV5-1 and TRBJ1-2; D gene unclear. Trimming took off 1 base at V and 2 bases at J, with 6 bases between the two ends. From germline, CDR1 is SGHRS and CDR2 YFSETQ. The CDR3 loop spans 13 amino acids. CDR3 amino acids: CASSLSENYGYTF. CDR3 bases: TGCGCCAGCAGCTTGTCAGAAAACTATGGCTACACCTTC.

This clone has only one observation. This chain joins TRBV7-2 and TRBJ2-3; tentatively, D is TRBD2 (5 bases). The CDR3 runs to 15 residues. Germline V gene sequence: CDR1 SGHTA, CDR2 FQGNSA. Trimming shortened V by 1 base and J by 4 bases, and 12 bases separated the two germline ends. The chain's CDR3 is CASSLDGVVSDTQYF. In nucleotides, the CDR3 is TGTGCCAGCAGCTTAGACGGGGTCGTATCAGATACGCAGTATTTT.

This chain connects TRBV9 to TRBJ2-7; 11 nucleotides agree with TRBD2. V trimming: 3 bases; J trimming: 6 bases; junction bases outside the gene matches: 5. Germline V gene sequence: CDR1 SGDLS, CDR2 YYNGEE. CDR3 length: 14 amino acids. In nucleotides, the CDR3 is TGTGCCAGCAGCGGCCTTACTAGCGGGGGCGAGCAGTACTTC. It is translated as CASSGLTSGGEQYF.

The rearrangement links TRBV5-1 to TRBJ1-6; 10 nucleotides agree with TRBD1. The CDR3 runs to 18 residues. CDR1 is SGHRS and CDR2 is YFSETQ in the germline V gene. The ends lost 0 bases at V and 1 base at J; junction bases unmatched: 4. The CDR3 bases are TGCGCCAGCAGCTTGGGACAGGGGGCGATGTCCTATAATTCACCCCTCCACTTT. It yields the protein CASSLGQGAMSYNSPLHF.

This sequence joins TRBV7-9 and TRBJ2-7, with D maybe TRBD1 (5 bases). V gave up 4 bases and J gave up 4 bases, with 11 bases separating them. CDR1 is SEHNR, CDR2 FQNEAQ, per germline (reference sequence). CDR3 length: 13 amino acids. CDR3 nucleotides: TGTGCCAGCAGCTCCGGCTACAGGTACGAGCAGTACTTC. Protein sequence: CASSSGYRYEQYF.

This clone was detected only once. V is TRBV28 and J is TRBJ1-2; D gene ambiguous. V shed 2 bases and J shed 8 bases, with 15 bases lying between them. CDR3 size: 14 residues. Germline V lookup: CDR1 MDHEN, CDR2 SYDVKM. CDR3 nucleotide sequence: TGTGCCAGCAGTTTAGCGGTTCTAGCGGGCGGCTACACCTTC. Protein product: CASSLAVLAGGYTF.

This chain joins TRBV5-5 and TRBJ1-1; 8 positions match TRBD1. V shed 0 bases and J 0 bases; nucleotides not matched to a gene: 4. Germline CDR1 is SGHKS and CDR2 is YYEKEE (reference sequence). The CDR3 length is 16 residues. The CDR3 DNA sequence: TGTGCCAGCAGCTTGGCCGTGACAGGGGTGAACACTGAAGCTTTCTTT. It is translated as CASSLAVTGVNTEAFF.

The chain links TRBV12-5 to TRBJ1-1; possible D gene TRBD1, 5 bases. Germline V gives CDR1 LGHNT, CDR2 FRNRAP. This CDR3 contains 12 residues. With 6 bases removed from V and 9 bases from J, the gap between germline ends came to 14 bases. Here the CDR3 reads CASGHPEGQAFF. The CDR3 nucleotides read TGTGCTAGTGGCCACCCGGAGGGGCAAGCTTTCTTT.

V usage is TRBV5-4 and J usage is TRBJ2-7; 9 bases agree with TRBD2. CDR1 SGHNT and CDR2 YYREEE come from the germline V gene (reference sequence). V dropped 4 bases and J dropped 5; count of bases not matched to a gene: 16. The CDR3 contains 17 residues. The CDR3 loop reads CASSVNSGGSRDDEQYF. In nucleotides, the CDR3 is TGTGCCAGCAGCGTAAATAGCGGGGGCTCCCGTGATGACGAGCAGTACTTC. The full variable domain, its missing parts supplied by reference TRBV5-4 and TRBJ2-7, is ETGVTQSPTHLIKTRGQQVTLRCSSQSGHNTVSWYQQALGQGPQFIFQYYREEENGRGNFPPRFSGLQFPNYSSELNVNALELDDSALYLCASSVNSGGSRDDEQYFGPGTRLTVT.

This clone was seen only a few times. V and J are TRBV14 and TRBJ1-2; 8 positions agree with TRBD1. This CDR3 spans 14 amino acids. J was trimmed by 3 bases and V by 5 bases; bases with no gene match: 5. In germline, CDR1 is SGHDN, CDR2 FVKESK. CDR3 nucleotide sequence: TGTGCCAGCAGCGAGACAGGGGAGGACTATGGCTACACCTTC. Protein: CASSETGEDYGYTF.

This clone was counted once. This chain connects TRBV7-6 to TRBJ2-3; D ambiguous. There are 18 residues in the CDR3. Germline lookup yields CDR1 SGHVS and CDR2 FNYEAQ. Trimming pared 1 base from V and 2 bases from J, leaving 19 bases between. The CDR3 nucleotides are TGTGCCAGCAGCTTAGAATTCTCGGTTTTGGTTGCCACAGATACGCAGTATTTT. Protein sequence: CASSLEFSVLVATDTQYF.

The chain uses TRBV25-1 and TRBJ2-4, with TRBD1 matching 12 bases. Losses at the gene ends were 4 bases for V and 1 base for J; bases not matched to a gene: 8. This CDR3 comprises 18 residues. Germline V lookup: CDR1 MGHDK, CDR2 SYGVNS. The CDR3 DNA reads TGTGCCAGCAGTGGACGGGACAGGGGGCGCACGGCCAAAAACATTCAGTACTTC. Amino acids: CASSGRDRGRTAKNIQYF. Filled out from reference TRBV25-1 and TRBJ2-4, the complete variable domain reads EADIYQTPRYLVIGTGKKITLECSQTMGHDKMYWYQQDPGMELHLIHYSYGVNSTEKGDLSSESTVSRIRTEHFPLTLESARPSHTSQYLCASSGRDRGRTAKNIQYFGAGTRLSVL.

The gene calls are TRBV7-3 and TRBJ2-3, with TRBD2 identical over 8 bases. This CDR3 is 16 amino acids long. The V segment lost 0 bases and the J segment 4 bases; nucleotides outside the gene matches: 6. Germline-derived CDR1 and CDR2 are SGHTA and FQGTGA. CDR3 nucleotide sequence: TGTGCCAGCAGCTTAACCGGGGGGGCGGGCCCAGATACGCAGTATTTT. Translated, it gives CASSLTGGAGPDTQYF. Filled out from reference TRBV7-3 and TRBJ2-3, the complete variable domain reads GAGVSQTPSNKVTEKGKYVELRCDPISGHTALYWYRQSLGQGPEFLIYFQGTGAADDSGLPNDRFFAVRPEGSVSTLKIQRTERGDSAVYLCASSLTGGAGPDTQYFGPGTRLTVL.

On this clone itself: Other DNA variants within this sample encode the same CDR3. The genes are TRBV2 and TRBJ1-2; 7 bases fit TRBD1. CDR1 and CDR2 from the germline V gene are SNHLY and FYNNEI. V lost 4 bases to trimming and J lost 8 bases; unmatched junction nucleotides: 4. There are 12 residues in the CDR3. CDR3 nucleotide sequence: TGTGCCAGCAGTGGACAGGGTGGCGGCTACACCTTC. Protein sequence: CASSGQGGGYTF.

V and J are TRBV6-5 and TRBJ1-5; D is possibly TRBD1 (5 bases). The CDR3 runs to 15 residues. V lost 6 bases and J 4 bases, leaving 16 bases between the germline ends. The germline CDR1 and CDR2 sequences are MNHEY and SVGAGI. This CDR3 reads CASRPHWGGNQPQHF. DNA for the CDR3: TGTGCCAGCAGGCCCCATTGGGGGGGAAATCAGCCCCAGCATTTT.

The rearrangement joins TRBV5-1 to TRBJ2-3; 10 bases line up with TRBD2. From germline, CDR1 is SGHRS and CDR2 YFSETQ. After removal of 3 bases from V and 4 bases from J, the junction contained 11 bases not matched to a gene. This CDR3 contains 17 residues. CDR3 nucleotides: TGCGCCAGCAGCTCACTGACAGCGGGGGGGCATGCAGATACGCAGTATTTT. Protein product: CASSSLTAGGHADTQYF.

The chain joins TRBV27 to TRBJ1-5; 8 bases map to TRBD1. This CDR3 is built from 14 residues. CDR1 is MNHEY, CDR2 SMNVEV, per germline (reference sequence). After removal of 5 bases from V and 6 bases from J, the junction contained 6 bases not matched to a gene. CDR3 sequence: CASSPGQGGQPQHF. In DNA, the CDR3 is TGTGCCAGCAGTCCCGGACAGGGAGGTCAGCCCCAGCATTTT.

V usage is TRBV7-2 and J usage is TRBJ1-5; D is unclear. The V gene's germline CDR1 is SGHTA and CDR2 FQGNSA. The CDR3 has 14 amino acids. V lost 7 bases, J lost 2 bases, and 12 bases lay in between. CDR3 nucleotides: TGTGCCAGCAACCCGTCCATAGGCAATCAGCCCCAGCATTTT. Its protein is CASNPSIGNQPQHF.

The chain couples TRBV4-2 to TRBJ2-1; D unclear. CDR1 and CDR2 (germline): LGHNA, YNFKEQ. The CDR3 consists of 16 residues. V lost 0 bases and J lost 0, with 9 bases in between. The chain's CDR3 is CASSQDRAYSYNEQFF. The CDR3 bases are TGTGCCAGCAGCCAAGATCGAGCCTACTCCTACAATGAGCAGTTCTTC.

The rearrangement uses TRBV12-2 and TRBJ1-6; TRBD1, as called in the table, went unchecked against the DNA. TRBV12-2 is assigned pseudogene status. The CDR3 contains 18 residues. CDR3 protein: CASRLVGGDNSYNSPLHF. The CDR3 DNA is TGTGCAAGTCGCTTAGTAGGTGGGGACAACTCCTATAATTCACCCCTCCACTTT.

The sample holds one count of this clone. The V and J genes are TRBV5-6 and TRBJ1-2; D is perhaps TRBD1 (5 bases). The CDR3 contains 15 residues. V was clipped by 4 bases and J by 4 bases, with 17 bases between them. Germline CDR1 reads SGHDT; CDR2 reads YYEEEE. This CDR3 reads CASSATSTAPYGYTF. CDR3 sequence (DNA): TGTGCCAGCAGCGCGACGTCGACAGCTCCCTATGGCTACACCTTC.

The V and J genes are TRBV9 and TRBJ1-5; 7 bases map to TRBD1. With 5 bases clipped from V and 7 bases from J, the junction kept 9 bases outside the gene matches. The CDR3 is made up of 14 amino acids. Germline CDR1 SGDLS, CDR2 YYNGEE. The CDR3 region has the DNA TGTGCCAGCAGTTGGGGGGACAGCCAGCAGCCCCAGCATTTT. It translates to CASSWGDSQQPQHF. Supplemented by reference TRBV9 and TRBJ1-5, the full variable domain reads DSGVTQTPKHLITATGQRVTLRCSPRSGDLSVYWYQQSLDQGLQFLIQYYNGEERAKGNILERFSAQQFPDLHSELNLSSLELGDSALYFCASSWGDSQQPQHFGDGTRLSIL.